This T cell receptor beta chain was documented in a study of T cell responses to AZD1222 COVID-19 vaccine. Study-level results: Compared with day 0, the breadth and depth of the Spike-specific TCR repertoire rose significantly after two doses of AZD1222. All repertoire sampling was performed exclusively after the peak T cell response.

About this clone itself: Its antigen is currently unknown.

Clones were sequenced by immunoSEQ multiplex PCR, and TCRdb holds only the in-frame ones, with some missing. The data contain about 85,000 clones, about 86% of them seen just once; the ten biggest clones take up about a tenth. Germline trimming cut 4 bases from V and 0 bases from J; bases unmatched to any gene: 10. This CDR3 is built from 18 residues. Germline V gene lookup returns CDR1 PRHDT and CDR2 FYEKMQ (reference sequence). The sequence derives from an adult in good health. The starting material was peripheral blood, obtained on day 0 of MenACWY control vaccination. The rearrangement joins TRBV13 to TRBJ2-3; 10 bases align to TRBD1. CDR3 coding DNA: TGTGCCAGCAGCTCGCTGAGCAGGACAGGGGGGAGCACAGATACGCAGTATTTT. Amino acids: CASSSLSRTGGSTDTQYF.